The 28 T cell receptor beta chains given below trace back to one sample, sequenced in a study of OX40 agonist ivuxolimab in advanced cancers. Sequenced by immunoSEQ multiplex PCR; TCRdb stores in-frame clones only, minus some. This repertoire shows about 40,000 clones, approximately 89% found once; its top ten account for 23%. This specimen was CD4+ or CD8+ T cells sorted from blood, taken in a trial of the OX40 agonist ivuxolimab. The receptors derive from an adult with an advanced solid tumor such as melanoma, head and neck, liver or kidney cancer.

This clone was found a few times. The chain carries TRBV7-9 and TRBJ2-7; D call uncertain. From germline, CDR1 is SEHNR and CDR2 FQNEAQ (reference sequence). The CDR3 is 11 residues long. Trimming took 2 bases from V and 7 from J, leaving 6 bases between them. The CDR3 is CASSLTLEQYF. The CDR3 DNA follows: TGTGCCAGCAGCTTAACTCTAGAGCAGTACTTC.

The chain employs TRBV5-1 and TRBJ2-6; 7 nucleotides line up with TRBD2. The junction had 2 bases not matched to a gene; V was cut back by 0 bases and J by 2 bases. Germline V gene sequence: CDR1 SGHRS, CDR2 YFSETQ. The CDR3 has 16 amino acids. This CDR3 reads CASSLAAGAGANVLTF. The DNA for the CDR3 is TGCGCCAGCAGCTTGGCCGCGGGGGCTGGGGCCAACGTCCTGACTTTC.

The gene calls are TRBV27 and TRBJ2-3, with 8 bases matching TRBD2. J gave up 8 bases and V 3 bases, and 4 bases lay outside the gene matches. This CDR3 has 13 amino acids. Per the germline V gene, CDR1 is MNHEY and CDR2 is SMNVEV (reference sequence). CDR3: CASSFSGGSTQYF. Here the CDR3 DNA reads TGTGCCAGCAGTTTCTCGGGAGGGTCTACGCAGTATTTT.

The chain uses TRBV15 and TRBJ1-3, with unresolved D. This CDR3 has 14 amino acids. V lost 5 bases and J lost 0, with 8 bases in between. From germline, CDR1 is LNHNV and CDR2 YYDKDF (reference sequence). The CDR3 coding sequence is TGTGCCACCAGCTACGGAAACTCTGGAAACACCATATATTTT. This gives the protein CATSYGNSGNTIYF. Using reference TRBV15 and TRBJ1-3 for the parts outside the CDR3, the full variable domain is DAMVIQNPRYQVTQFGKPVTLSCSQTLNHNVMYWYQQKSSQAPKLLFHYYDKDFNNEADTPDNFQSRRPNTSFCFLDIRSPGLGDTAMYLCATSYGNSGNTIYFGEGSWLTVV.

DNA for the CDR3: TGCGCCAGCAGCTTGGGGGTCGCCTACGAGCAGTACTTC. The encoded protein is CASSLGVAYEQYF. This sequence joins TRBV5-1 and TRBJ2-7; D not resolved. V lost 0 bases and J 2 bases, leaving 6 bases between the germline ends. Germline-derived CDR1 and CDR2 are SGHRS and YFSETQ. CDR3 length equals 13 residues.

The V and J genes are TRBV5-8 and TRBJ2-7; no firm D call. The length of the CDR3 is 14 residues. Germline V gene sequence: CDR1 SGHTS, CDR2 YDEGEE. V lost 0 bases to trimming and J lost 0 bases, with 7 bases between them. The CDR3 here is CASSLGRSSYEQYF. CDR3 sequence (DNA): TGTGCCAGCAGCTTGGGTAGGAGCTCCTACGAGCAGTACTTC.

This chain joins TRBV11-2 and TRBJ1-1; D gene unclear. The CDR3 is made up of 11 amino acids. V lost 3 bases and J 7 bases, leaving 6 bases between the germline ends. The germline V gene has CDR1 SGHAT and CDR2 FQNNGV. The CDR3: CASSFGNEAFF. CDR3 coding DNA: TGTGCCAGCAGCTTCGGCAATGAAGCTTTCTTT.

This chain connects TRBV7-9 to TRBJ2-7, with D maybe TRBD1 (5 bases). Looked up from germline, CDR1 is SEHNR and CDR2 is FQNEAQ (reference sequence). The CDR3 has 19 amino acids. V was shortened by 5 bases and J by 3 bases, with 29 bases between the two germline ends. The chain's CDR3 is CASSPDFGRVRFRVYEQYF. The DNA of the CDR3 is TGTGCCAGCAGCCCAGACTTTGGCAGGGTAAGATTTCGAGTCTACGAGCAGTACTTC. Full variable domain (remainder filled in from reference TRBV7-9 and TRBJ2-7): DTGVSQNPRHKITKRGQNVTFRCDPISEHNRLYWYRQTLGQGPEFLTYFQNEAQLEKSRLLSDRFSAERPKGSFSTLEIQRTEQGDSAMYLCASSPDFGRVRFRVYEQYFGPGTRLTVT.

This sequence joins TRBV6-5 and TRBJ2-1; a weak D match, TRBD2 (5 bases). CDR1 and CDR2 (germline): MNHEY, SVGAGI. This CDR3 spans 14 amino acids. V lost 0 bases to trimming and J lost 8 bases, with 11 bases between them. CDR3 DNA: TGTGCCAGCAGTTACTCTCCGGACGGGGATGAGCAGTTCTTC. Its protein product is CASSYSPDGDEQFF.

The chain employs TRBV4-2 and TRBJ1-1, with 8 bases identical to TRBD1. The J segment lost 3 bases and the V segment lost 4 bases, leaving 16 bases of the junction unmatched. The CDR3 totals 18 residues. CDR1 and CDR2 from the germline V gene are LGHNA and YNFKEQ. The CDR3 DNA sequence: TGTGCCAGCAGCCCCCGACAGGGGTCTTCTTTTGGCGACACTGAAGCTTTCTTT. Protein product: CASSPRQGSSFGDTEAFF.

This rearrangement joins TRBV7-9 to TRBJ2-1; possibly TRBD2 for D (6 bases). The length of the CDR3 is 14 residues. Trimming took 7 bases from V and 2 from J, leaving 12 bases between them. CDR1 and CDR2 (germline): SEHNR, FQNEAQ (reference sequence). The CDR3 DNA is TGTGCCAGCACCCCAGGAGGGCCCTACAATGAGCAGTTCTTC. Its translation: CASTPGGPYNEQFF.

This clone was picked up one time. CDR3: CASSGTGGEQYF. CDR3 bases: TGTGCCAGCAGCGGGACAGGGGGCGAGCAGTACTTC. The V call is TRBV7-8, the J call TRBJ2-7; 11 nucleotides align to TRBD1. The CDR3 is made up of 12 amino acids. Trimming removed 5 bases from V and 6 bases from J; junction bases left unmatched: 0. The V gene's germline CDR1 is SGHVS and CDR2 FQNEAQ. The complete variable domain, with remaining parts taken from reference TRBV7-8 and TRBJ2-7, reads GAGVSQSPRYKVAKRGQDVALRCDPISGHVSLFWYQQALGQGPEFLTYFQNEAQLDKSGLPSDRFFAERPEGSVSTLKIQRTQQEDSAVYLCASSGTGGEQYFGPGTRLTVT.

The chain recombines TRBV2 with TRBJ2-7; possible D gene TRBD1, 6 bases. Trimming took off 6 bases at V and 0 bases at J, with 12 bases between the two ends. The CDR3 is made up of 14 amino acids. Germline loops: CDR1 SNHLY, CDR2 FYNNEI. This CDR3 reads CASRTGPSSYEQYF. Written as DNA, the CDR3 is TGTGCCAGCAGGACAGGACCTTCCTCCTACGAGCAGTACTTC. Full variable domain (remainder filled in from reference TRBV2 and TRBJ2-7): EPEVTQTPSHQVTQMGQEVILRCVPISNHLYFYWYRQILGQKVEFLVSFYNNEISEKSEIFDDQFSVERPDGSNFTLKIRSTKLEDSAMYFCASRTGPSSYEQYFGPGTRLTVT.

V is TRBV19 and J is TRBJ2-1; D gene uncertain. The germline CDR1 and CDR2 sequences are LNHDA and SQIVND (reference sequence). V lost 1 base and J 3 bases, leaving 4 bases between the germline ends. The CDR3 loop spans 13 amino acids. CDR3 amino acids: CASSIVYYNEQFF. The CDR3 bases are TGTGCCAGTAGTATAGTCTACTACAATGAGCAGTTCTTC.

The chain links TRBV28 to TRBJ2-3; no clear D gene. Trimming pared 2 bases from V and 2 bases from J, leaving 8 bases between. Looked up from germline, CDR1 is MDHEN and CDR2 is SYDVKM. There are 14 residues in the CDR3. The CDR3 spells CASSLMTPTDTQYF. For the CDR3, the DNA is TGTGCCAGCAGTTTAATGACCCCCACAGATACGCAGTATTTT.

The chain uses TRBV29-1 and TRBJ2-7, with D perhaps assigned TRBD1 or TRBD2 (6 bases each). Germline V gene sequence: CDR1 SQVTM, CDR2 ANQGSEA. V was trimmed by 5 bases and J by 0 bases, leaving 11 bases between them. This CDR3 has 13 amino acids. The CDR3 sequence: CSVRGESSYEQYF. In nucleotides, the CDR3 is TGCAGCGTTAGGGGGGAAAGCTCCTACGAGCAGTACTTC.

This clone was observed a single time. This rearrangement joins TRBV28 to TRBJ2-1, with D tentatively TRBD1 (5 bases). Trimming removed 6 bases from V and 4 bases from J, with 10 bases in between. The CDR3 covers 13 residues. CDR1 MDHEN and CDR2 SYDVKM come from the germline V gene. CDR3 DNA sequence: TGTGCCAGCAGCTTGGGGCTTTACAATGAGCAGTTCTTC. Its protein is CASSLGLYNEQFF.

This sequence joins TRBV7-9 and TRBJ2-7; unclear D gene. The CDR3 contains 12 residues. With 2 bases removed from V and 2 bases from J, the gap between germline ends came to 4 bases. Germline loops: CDR1 SEHNR, CDR2 FQNEAQ (reference sequence). This CDR3 reads CASSLLPYEQYF. For the CDR3, the DNA is TGTGCCAGCAGCTTACTCCCCTACGAGCAGTACTTC.

The chain recombines TRBV5-4 with TRBJ1-6, with 8 positions matching TRBD1. The CDR3 is made up of 15 amino acids. Trimming cost V 4 bases and J 6 bases; bases outside gene matches: 6. Germline CDR1 is SGHNT and CDR2 is YYREEE (reference sequence). The CDR3 sequence: CASSQWTGRNSPLHF. As DNA, the CDR3 is TGTGCCAGCAGCCAATGGACAGGGCGTAATTCACCCCTCCACTTT.

The chain is built from TRBV30 and TRBJ2-1; no clear D. V lost 1 base, J lost 0 bases, and 4 bases lay in between. Germline CDR1 and CDR2: GTSNPN and SVGIG (reference sequence). CDR3 length: 13 amino acids. The CDR3 DNA sequence: TGTGCCTGGAGTGAACACTCCTACAATGAGCAGTTCTTC. Protein product: CAWSEHSYNEQFF. The full variable domain, in which reference TRBV30 and TRBJ2-1 provide the parts outside the CDR3, is SQTIHQWPATLVQPVGSPLSLECTVEGTSNPNLYWYRQAAGRGLQLLFYSVGIGQISSEVPQNLSASRPQDRQFILSSKKLLLSDSGFYLCAWSEHSYNEQFFGPGTRLTVL.

This clone was seen more than once but under ten times. The chain uses TRBV30 and TRBJ1-1; D not certain. Germline V gene sequence: CDR1 GTSNPN, CDR2 SVGIG (reference sequence). The V end lost 0 bases, the J end lost 4 bases, and 6 bases lay between the germline ends. The CDR3 sequence is 12 residues long. Here the CDR3 DNA reads TGTGCCTGGAGTGTATTAGGCACTGAAGCTTTCTTT. Its translation is CAWSVLGTEAFF.

The chain couples TRBV4-1 to TRBJ2-7; 8 bases are a match to TRBD1. Germline V gives CDR1 MGHRA, CDR2 YSYEKL. The J segment lost 4 bases and the V segment lost 2 bases, leaving 4 bases of the junction unmatched. This CDR3 region has 14 residues. The CDR3 here is CASSQTQGAYEQYF. The CDR3 region has the DNA TGCGCCAGCAGCCAAACTCAGGGGGCGTACGAGCAGTACTTC.

In this sample, this clone turned up once. The sample holds other DNA sequences that translate to the same CDR3. The chain uses TRBV6-5 and TRBJ1-2; D is unclear. The CDR3 is 14 amino acids. The V gene's germline CDR1 is MNHEY and CDR2 SVGAGI. Trimming stripped 0 bases from V and 4 bases from J, with 9 bases between. DNA of the CDR3: TGTGCCAGCAGTTACTCAGAGGGTGGCTATGGCTACACCTTC. It codes for CASSYSEGGYGYTF.

The chain couples TRBV13 to TRBJ2-5; D could derive from TRBD1 or TRBD2 (5 bases each). The CDR3 totals 16 residues. CDR1 is PRHDT, CDR2 FYEKMQ, per germline (reference sequence). The V gene lost 5 bases and the J gene lost 4 bases, with 20 bases spanning the gap. For the CDR3, the DNA is TGTGCCAGCAGCCGCGCTCTGGGGACGATCCGAGAGACCCAGTACTTC. Translation gives CASSRALGTIRETQYF.

A single count supports this clone. The chain uses TRBV5-5 and TRBJ1-2, with a weak D call TRBD1 (6 bases). The germline CDR1 and CDR2 sequences are SGHKS and YYEKEE (reference sequence). This CDR3 spans 15 amino acids. V lost 4 bases, J lost 3 bases, and 16 bases lay in between. The CDR3 loop reads CASSDATGSHYGYTF. CDR3 DNA sequence: TGTGCCAGCAGCGACGCGACAGGAAGTCACTATGGCTACACCTTC.

CDR3 bases: TGTGCCAGTAATGTAGGGGGTCCCGGGGAGCTGTTTTTT. This gives the protein CASNVGGPGELFF. The chain joins TRBV19 to TRBJ2-2, with D perhaps TRBD1 (6 bases). Germline V lookup: CDR1 LNHDA, CDR2 SQIVND (reference sequence). The CDR3 runs 13 residues. V was trimmed by 7 bases and J by 6 bases, leaving 12 bases between them. Looking up the rest from reference TRBV19 and TRBJ2-2 gives the full variable domain: DGGITQSPKYLFRKEGQNVTLSCEQNLNHDAMYWYRQDPGQGLRLIYYSQIVNDFQKGDIAEGYSVSREKKESFPLTVTSAQKNPTAFYLCASNVGGPGELFFGEGSRLTVL.

V usage is TRBV11-3 and J usage is TRBJ2-7; D not resolved. The CDR3 is made up of 13 amino acids. Germline V CDR1 and CDR2: SGHNT, YENEEA. Deletions cut 1 base from V and 4 bases from J, with 8 bases between. For the CDR3, the DNA is TGTGCCAGCAGCTTAGGGGTAAGGTACGAGCAGTACTTC. It specifies CASSLGVRYEQYF.

The J gene is TRBJ2-3, the V gene TRBV6-4; D ambiguous. This CDR3 is 14 amino acids long. CDR1 and CDR2 (germline): MRHNA, SNTAGT. The V end was cut by 2 bases, the J end by 0 bases, with 6 bases between. The CDR3 loop reads CASSDRASTDTQYF. The CDR3 coding sequence is TGTGCCAGCAGTGACAGGGCGAGCACAGATACGCAGTATTTT.